These 9 T cell receptor beta chains came from one sample sequenced in a study of shared clonotypes between healthy human individuals. Using immunoSEQ multiplex PCR, the repertoire was profiled, and TCRdb retains in-frame clones only, with some absent. The sample lists approximately 2,000,000 clones, 85% to 95% occurring once. What was sequenced was naive CD4+ T cells from PBMCs. Regarding subset: CD45RA+ positively selected. The receptors stem from a man aged 18 to 29 in good health. Some clones in this sample may be carry-over from other donors' samples.

About this clone itself: This sample includes further DNA sequences coding for the same CDR3. CDR3 in DNA: TGTGCCAGCTCACCTCAGGGAAATTCCTACGAGCAGTACTTC. Translating gives CASSPQGNSYEQYF. This chain links TRBV18 with TRBJ2-7; tentatively, D is TRBD1 (5 bases). V dropped 3 bases and J dropped 1 base, with 10 bases sitting between them. The germline V gene has CDR1 KGHSH and CDR2 LQKENI. The CDR3 has 14 residues.

J is TRBJ2-1 and V is TRBV11-2, with D possibly being TRBD2 (5 bases). CDR1 and CDR2 (germline): SGHAT, FQNNGV. The CDR3 extends over 13 amino acids. V lost 1 base and J lost 6, with 7 bases in between. CDR3 residues: CASSLGTSNEQFF. The CDR3 DNA is TGTGCCAGCAGCTTAGGAACTAGCAATGAGCAGTTCTTC. The full variable domain, rest sourced from reference TRBV11-2 and TRBJ2-1, is EAGVAQSPRYKIIEKRQSVAFWCNPISGHATLYWYQQILGQGPKLLIQFQNNGVVDDSQLPKDRFSAERLKGVDSTLKIQPAKLEDSAVYLCASSLGTSNEQFFGPGTRLTVL.

This clone has only a few counts. The chain has TRBV30 and TRBJ1-2, with unresolved D. Trimming left V 1 base short and J 7 bases short, with 7 bases between. This CDR3 has 11 residues. Looked up from germline, CDR1 is GTSNPN and CDR2 is SVGIG (reference sequence). Written as DNA, the CDR3 is TGTGCCTGGAGTGGCGCGTCTGGCTACACCTTC. Encoded protein: CAWSGASGYTF.

This clone was counted once. The rearrangement uses TRBV6-6 and TRBJ1-1; D is uncertain. The germline V gene encodes CDR1 MNHNY and CDR2 SVGAGI (reference sequence). V lost 1 base to trimming and J lost 2 bases, with 14 bases between them. The length of the CDR3 is 16 residues. In nucleotides, the CDR3 is TGTGCCAGCAGTTACTACAACGTCGGGCAAAACACTGAAGCTTTCTTT. Amino acids: CASSYYNVGQNTEAFF.

The rearrangement links TRBV5-6 to TRBJ2-6; TRBD2 might be the D (5 bases). The germline CDR1 and CDR2 sequences are SGHDT and YYEEEE. The ends were cut back, 1 base at V and 0 bases at J, with 11 bases in the middle. The length of the CDR3 is 17 residues. The CDR3 region has the DNA TGTGCCAGCAGCTTGAAACGGGAATTCTCTGGGGCCAACGTCCTGACTTTC. Translating it yields CASSLKREFSGANVLTF.

V gene TRBV14 combines with J gene TRBJ2-7; possibly TRBD2 for D (6 bases). Trimming left V 6 bases short and J 1 base short, with 13 bases between. The germline gives CDR1 SGHDN, CDR2 FVKESK. This CDR3 is built from 14 residues. The CDR3 nucleotides read TGTGCCAGCAGGGGGGGATCCCAATCCTACGAGCAGTACTTC. It is translated as CASRGGSQSYEQYF.

On this clone: In the same sample, other DNA sequences code for this CDR3. CDR3 coding DNA: TGTGCCAGCAGGAAGGACAGGGTGGGTCAGCCCCAGCATTTT. Its protein is CASRKDRVGQPQHF. V is TRBV2 and J is TRBJ1-5, with 8 positions matching TRBD1. The ends lost 6 bases at V and 6 bases at J; junction bases unmatched: 7. The CDR3 spans 14 residues. Per germline, CDR1 SNHLY and CDR2 FYNNEI.

The chain couples TRBV9 to TRBJ2-1, with 7 positions matching TRBD1. V lost 5 bases, J lost 4 bases, and 15 bases stayed unmatched. The CDR3 is made up of 17 amino acids. Germline V gene lookup returns CDR1 SGDLS and CDR2 YYNGEE. The chain's CDR3 is CASREEGAGSFYNEQFF. CDR3 in DNA: TGTGCCAGCAGGGAAGAGGGGGCGGGTTCCTTTTACAATGAGCAGTTCTTC.

The gene calls are TRBV28 and TRBJ1-5; 7 nucleotides line up with TRBD1. This CDR3 comprises 15 residues. Germline-derived CDR1 and CDR2 are MDHEN and SYDVKM. V trimming: 7 bases; J trimming: 4 bases; junction bases outside the gene matches: 10. The CDR3 sequence: CASTESGTVNQPQHF. CDR3 sequence (DNA): TGTGCCAGCACCGAATCCGGGACAGTGAATCAGCCCCAGCATTTT.